In its sample, the clone carrying this T cell receptor (beta chain) ranks as medium-sized. Its antigen is unknown. The data were obtained in a study of sequential checkpoint blockade in melanoma. Study-level background: Patients were randomized 1:1 to nivolumab-then-ipilimumab or ipilimumab-then-nivolumab first-line. TCRβ was sequenced from DNA of under 100 pretreatment tumors. The study's findings and limits: Clinical benefit was about 30 times likelier when tumor T-cell fraction and clonality increased.

Produced via immunoSEQ multiplex PCR; TCRdb's table is partial and in-frame only. The sample includes about 12,000 clones, about 26% seen only once; the top ten take roughly a fifth. The CDR3 covers 13 residues. Germline CDR1 MNHGY, CDR2 SAAAGT. The V and J ends lost 2 bases and 5 bases respectively, with 6 bases between them. Documented treatment: randomized to nivolumab then ipilimumab (arm A) or the reverse (arm B). This chain links TRBV6-8 with TRBJ2-2; weak D call: TRBD1 (6 bases). The material sequenced was tumor tissue (inferred from file names), taken from a patient given nivolumab and ipilimumab in sequence. The sequence was obtained from a human donor with melanoma. The chain's CDR3 is CASSYRGTGELFF. CDR3 nucleotides: TGTGCCAGCAGTTACAGGGGGACCGGGGAGCTGTTTTTT.